Listed below are T cell receptor beta chains from one sample, sequenced in a study of T-cell reconstitution after alpha-beta-depleted transplantation in children. MiXCR, run by TCRdb on the PCR reads, gives a single entry per CDR3 protein. The sample includes a few hundred thousand distinct CDR3 sequences, 9.5% to 10% of them seen just once. This sample comprised PBMCs from the stem cell graft donor, obtained from the stem cell graft. The receptor source for this set is a human donor who donated a stem cell graft to a child with SCID. The CDR3 runs from the conserved cysteine through the conserved F or W. Expanded clones are given a class, and other clones once, few, many or no size at all.

cdr3_aa clone_size j_call v_call
CASSGFRGDSPLHF NA TRBJ1-6 TRBV6-1
CASSLETGSQETQYF NA TRBJ2-5 TRBV18
CASSLGVDRAFF few TRBJ1-1 TRBV7-9
CSARGGLAGGGNEQFF many TRBJ2-1 TRBV20-1
CASTVTSGAVGELFF few TRBJ2-2 TRBV19
CASRNRRQTSGGAYEQFF few TRBJ2-1 TRBV6-1
CASSILAGGNYEQFF NA TRBJ2-1 TRBV10-2
CASSGTTQGTQYF NA TRBJ2-5 TRBV6-1
CATSREILAGVNEQFF NA TRBJ2-1 TRBV15
CASSLLSELPYEQYF NA TRBJ2-7 TRBV7-9
CASRGLAGGTDTQYF few TRBJ2-3 TRBV6-5
CASSPMGLGGTDTQYF NA TRBJ2-3 TRBV12-3/TRBV12-4
CAISVQEYQPQHF many TRBJ1-5 TRBV10-3
CASSSTGTGDEQYF few TRBJ2-7 TRBV7-8
CASSPKEGGQETQYF NA TRBJ2-5 TRBV18
CASSEWGFSGNTIYF few TRBJ1-3 TRBV2
CASSPEGQAYEQYF NA TRBJ2-7 TRBV7-9
CASSLEGASYNEQFF few TRBJ2-1 TRBV5-5
CASKPNRAENIQYF many TRBJ2-4 TRBV28
CAISHGHRSNEKLFF NA TRBJ1-4 TRBV4-2
CASSELLQAGELFF few TRBJ2-2 TRBV6-1
CASSVLAGMWETQYF once TRBJ2-5 TRBV11-2
CSVGTRLEGEQYF NA TRBJ2-7 TRBV29-1
CASRGLATLTDTQYF few TRBJ2-3 TRBV2
CASSLSGVETQYF many TRBJ2-5 TRBV12-3/TRBV12-4
CASSFPIAGATDTQYF NA TRBJ2-3 TRBV5-4
CASSFDRGLADSPLHF NA TRBJ1-6 TRBV6-5
CASSFQAGANVLTF NA TRBJ2-6 TRBV21-1
CASSEIVNEQFF few TRBJ2-1 TRBV14
CASSLERGADTQYF many TRBJ2-3 TRBV5-1
CAISESTGSSGANVLTF few TRBJ2-6 TRBV10-3
CASNRDRDYNEQFF few TRBJ2-1 TRBV7-2
CSVELGTNTEAFF few TRBJ1-1 TRBV29-1
CASSPFGRGSYNEQFF NA TRBJ2-1 TRBV27
CASSHRQGGTDTQYF few TRBJ2-3 TRBV7-9
CASSRGATGGYNEQFF few TRBJ2-1 TRBV2
CASSLLESSYNEQFF NA TRBJ2-1 TRBV12-3/TRBV12-4
CASSQVLKKAGGTYEQYF NA TRBJ2-7 TRBV4-1
CASVSGAGVDGYTF few TRBJ1-2 TRBV12-3/TRBV12-4
CASSYSLAGSGELFF few TRBJ2-2 TRBV6-5
CASSQFWDRGGNEQFF NA TRBJ2-1 TRBV3-1
CASSRTSGGHNEQFF few TRBJ2-1 TRBV5-1
CASVGRDTEAFF NA TRBJ1-1 TRBV5-1
CASRDTGGTEAFF once TRBJ1-1 TRBV7-9
CASSSGVGNQPQHF NA TRBJ1-5 TRBV12-3/TRBV12-4
CASSSPGQGWTGELFF NA TRBJ2-2 TRBV12-3/TRBV12-4
CASSQEGQSLNEQFF few TRBJ2-1 TRBV4-1
CASGTPDETQYF many TRBJ2-5 TRBV12-3/TRBV12-4
CASSLRGGLAKNIQYF few TRBJ2-4 TRBV12-3/TRBV12-4
CASSKNGLAGSTDTQYF few TRBJ2-3 TRBV2
CASSSRTGTQYF few TRBJ2-3 TRBV27